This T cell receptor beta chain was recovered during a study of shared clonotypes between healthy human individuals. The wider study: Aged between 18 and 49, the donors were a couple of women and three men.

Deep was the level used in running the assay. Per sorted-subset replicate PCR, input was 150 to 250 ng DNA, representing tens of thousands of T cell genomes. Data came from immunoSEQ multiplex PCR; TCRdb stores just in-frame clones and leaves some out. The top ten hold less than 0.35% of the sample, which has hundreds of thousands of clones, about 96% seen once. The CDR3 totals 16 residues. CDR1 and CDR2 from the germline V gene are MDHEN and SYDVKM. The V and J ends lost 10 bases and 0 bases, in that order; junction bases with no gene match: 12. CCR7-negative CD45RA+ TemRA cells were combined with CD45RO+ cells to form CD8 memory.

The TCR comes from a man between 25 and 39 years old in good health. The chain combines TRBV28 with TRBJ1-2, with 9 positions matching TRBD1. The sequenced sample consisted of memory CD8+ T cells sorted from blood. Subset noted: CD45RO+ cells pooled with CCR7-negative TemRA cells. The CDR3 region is CATIAPGTGSNYGYTF. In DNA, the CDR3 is TGTGCCACCATAGCCCCGGGGACAGGGTCTAACTATGGCTACACCTTC.